This entry lists 32 T cell receptor beta chains sequenced from one sample in a study of cytotoxic CD8 clonotypes in ibrutinib-treated CLL. The data were produced by immunoSEQ multiplex PCR, yet TCRdb's version contains in-frame clones alone and is incomplete. The repertoire holds fewer than 100,000 clones, with about 76% as singletons. The sample was PBMCs, taken after 12 months of ibrutinib treatment. The receptor set was obtained from a human donor with chronic lymphocytic leukemia.

V and J are TRBV6-5 and TRBJ2-5; D is possibly TRBD2 (6 bases). The CDR3 consists of 15 residues. V was shortened by 0 bases and J by 5 bases, with 13 bases between the two germline ends. CDR1 and CDR2 from the germline V gene are MNHEY and SVGAGI. CDR3: CASSYSMVGRETQYF. The CDR3, as DNA: TGTGCCAGCAGTTACTCGATGGTGGGGAGGGAGACCCAGTACTTC.

In regard to this clone: This same CDR3 is encoded by further DNA sequences in the sample. The genes are TRBV28 and TRBJ1-1; D is uncertain. Germline values: CDR1 MDHEN, CDR2 SYDVKM. There are 12 residues in the CDR3. Between the trimmed V and J ends, which lost 2 bases and 4 bases, there was a span of 5 bases. For the CDR3, the DNA is TGTGCCAGCAGTTTACTGGGCACTGAAGCTTTCTTT. Its protein product is CASSLLGTEAFF. Full variable domain (outside the CDR3, taken from reference TRBV28 and TRBJ1-1): DVKVTQSSRYLVKRTGEKVFLECVQDMDHENMFWYRQDPGLGLRLIYFSYDVKMKEKGDIPEGYSVSREKKERFSLILESASTNQTSMYLCASSLLGTEAFFGQGTRLTVV.

This clone was recorded a few times. Other DNA sequences of this sample code for an identical CDR3. V gene TRBV5-1 combines with J gene TRBJ1-5; D uncertain. This CDR3 comprises 14 residues. In germline, CDR1 is SGHRS, CDR2 YFSETQ. V lost 0 bases and J 3 bases, leaving 7 bases between the germline ends. The DNA for the CDR3 is TGCGCCAGCAGCTTGGGCGGACTCAATCAGCCCCAGCATTTT. Protein product: CASSLGGLNQPQHF.

The CDR3 sequence: CASSQLDNQETQYF. In DNA form, the CDR3 reads TGCGCCAGCAGCCAACTTGACAACCAAGAGACCCAGTACTTC. V gene TRBV4-1 combines with J gene TRBJ2-5; D uncertain. The V and J ends lost 2 bases and 0 bases respectively, with 7 bases between them. Germline CDR1 is MGHRA and CDR2 is YSYEKL. This CDR3 has 14 residues.

The chain joins TRBV19 to TRBJ2-5; tentative D call: TRBD2 (6 bases). The V end lost 3 bases, the J end lost 1 base, and 18 bases lay between the germline ends. CDR3 size: 17 residues. Germline V gene sequence: CDR1 LNHDA, CDR2 SQIVND (reference sequence). CDR3 sequence (DNA): TGTGCCAGTAGTATGGTGGTCGGCGGGGCCGCCCAAGAGACCCAGTACTTC. It codes for CASSMVVGGAAQETQYF.

This clone appeared a few times. The chain joins TRBV10-3 to TRBJ2-2, with TRBD2 identical over 16 bases. The V and J ends lost 4 bases and 5 bases, in that order; junction bases with no gene match: 4. The CDR3 runs 17 residues. In germline, CDR1 is ENHRY, CDR2 SYGVKD. The CDR3 here is CAISGSGLAGGTGELFF. CDR3 bases: TGTGCCATCAGTGGATCGGGACTAGCGGGAGGGACCGGGGAGCTGTTTTTT.

V usage is TRBV7-9 and J usage is TRBJ1-3; D is unclear. The CDR3 is 17 residues long. CDR1 and CDR2 (germline): SEHNR, FQNEAQ (reference sequence). The V end lost 0 bases, the J end lost 4 bases, and 16 bases lay between the germline ends. The CDR3 region has the DNA TGTGCCAGCAGCTTAGCCCCAGATTACTGGGGAGGAAACACCATATATTTT. It yields the protein CASSLAPDYWGGNTIYF.

V usage is TRBV6-1 and J usage is TRBJ1-4; possibly TRBD1 for D (5 bases). CDR3 length equals 13 residues. V lost 6 bases and J 8 bases, leaving 13 bases between the germline ends. CDR1 is MNHNS and CDR2 is SASEGT in the germline V gene. Here the CDR3 reads CASRGRVREKLFF. For the CDR3, the DNA is TGTGCCAGCAGGGGCAGGGTAAGGGAAAAACTGTTTTTT.

V gene TRBV30 combines with J gene TRBJ1-1; no clear D gene. CDR3 length equals 12 residues. The V end lost 3 bases, the J end lost 0 bases, and 5 bases lay between the germline ends. CDR1 is GTSNPN, CDR2 SVGIG, per germline (reference sequence). CDR3 coding DNA: TGTGCCTGGAGGTGGCTGAACACTGAAGCTTTCTTT. Translation: CAWRWLNTEAFF.

The CDR3 DNA reads as TGTGCCACCAGTATCGGCGGCGCCCCCACAGATACGCAGTATTTT. Protein product: CATSIGGAPTDTQYF. The chain joins TRBV15 to TRBJ2-3; D gene unclear. CDR3 length: 15 amino acids. Germline V gene sequence: CDR1 LNHNV, CDR2 YYDKDF (reference sequence). Trimming took off 6 bases at V and 2 bases at J, with 15 bases between the two ends.

This chain connects TRBV7-9 to TRBJ2-3, with D possibly TRBD1 on 5 matching bases. Germline V lookup: CDR1 SEHNR, CDR2 FQNEAQ (reference sequence). V was trimmed by 1 base and J by 14 bases, leaving 16 bases between them. The CDR3 runs 13 residues. The CDR3: CASSLEGSLVPYF. The DNA for the CDR3 is TGTGCCAGCAGCTTAGAGGGGTCCCTTGTGCCGTATTTT. The variable domain in full, completed from reference TRBV7-9 and TRBJ2-3, reads DTGVSQNPRHKITKRGQNVTFRCDPISEHNRLYWYRQTLGQGPEFLTYFQNEAQLEKSRLLSDRFSAERPKGSFSTLEIQRTEQGDSAMYLCASSLEGSLVPYFGPGTRLTVL.

This clone was seen just once. The rearrangement links TRBV6-7 to TRBJ1-1, with D possibly matching TRBD1 (5 bases). TRBV6-7 counts as an open reading frame of uncertain function. The CDR3 extends over 15 amino acids. Trimming removed 2 bases at V and 4 bases at J, with 14 bases between. In DNA, the CDR3 is TGTGCCAGCAGTTACAAGGGCCGCGGGGCCACTGAAGCTTTCTTT. It is translated as CASSYKGRGATEAFF.

J is TRBJ2-5 and V is TRBV4-3; 10 bases agree with TRBD1. The CDR3 is made up of 16 amino acids. V lost 1 base to trimming and J lost 5 bases; unmatched junction nucleotides: 7. Germline V gene sequence: CDR1 LGHNA, CDR2 YSLEER. DNA of the CDR3: TGCGCCAGCAGCCAAGGGGGGACAGGGGCTAGGGAGACCCAGTACTTC. Translation: CASSQGGTGARETQYF.

The chain carries TRBV28 and TRBJ1-3; the match to TRBD1 covers 11 bases. Germline CDR1 reads MDHEN; CDR2 reads SYDVKM. V lost 6 bases to trimming and J lost 4 bases; unmatched junction nucleotides: 5. This CDR3 has 15 amino acids. For the CDR3, the DNA is TGTGCCAGCAGCCCGGGACAGGGGGGAGGAAACACCATATATTTT. Translated, it gives CASSPGQGGGNTIYF.

The chain uses TRBV18 and TRBJ2-7; D uncertain. Germline CDR1 KGHSH, CDR2 LQKENI. The CDR3 has 15 amino acids. Trimming cost V 4 bases and J 1 base, with 14 bases left between them. DNA of the CDR3: TGTGCCAGCTCACTCGGACGTGTGAGTTCCTACGAGCAGTACTTC. Residues: CASSLGRVSSYEQYF.

The chain carries TRBV19 and TRBJ2-2; maybe TRBD2 (6 bases). Germline V gene data show CDR1 as LNHDA and CDR2 as SQIVND (reference sequence). CDR3 length: 15 residues. V dropped 3 bases and J dropped 5 bases, with 13 bases sitting between them. The CDR3 spells CASSIRGGGTGELFF. DNA of the CDR3: TGTGCCAGTAGTATCCGGGGAGGTGGTACCGGGGAGCTGTTTTTT.

This clone was recorded only once. The rearrangement uses TRBV7-3 and TRBJ2-3; D possibly corresponds to TRBD2 (6 bases). V lost 2 bases and J lost 6, with 12 bases in between. Germline V lookup: CDR1 SGHTA, CDR2 FQGTGA. CDR3 size: 14 residues. The CDR3 loop reads CASSLGHGGDTQYF. CDR3 nucleotide sequence: TGTGCCAGCAGCTTAGGACACGGAGGGGATACGCAGTATTTT.

V usage is TRBV5-4 and J usage is TRBJ1-2, with a possible D match to TRBD1 (6 bases). This CDR3 is 16 amino acids long. CDR1 and CDR2 from the germline V gene are SGHNT and YYREEE (reference sequence). V was cut by 1 base and J by 4 bases, with 17 bases left in between. The CDR3 spells CASSLWVAGATYGYTF. The CDR3 DNA is TGTGCCAGCAGCTTGTGGGTGGCAGGGGCGACCTATGGCTACACCTTC. The variable domain in full, with the rest retrieved from reference TRBV5-4 and TRBJ1-2, is ETGVTQSPTHLIKTRGQQVTLRCSSQSGHNTVSWYQQALGQGPQFIFQYYREEENGRGNFPPRFSGLQFPNYSSELNVNALELDDSALYLCASSLWVAGATYGYTFGSGTRLTVV.

The chain is built from TRBV10-3 and TRBJ2-1; D not certain. Germline lookup yields CDR1 ENHRY and CDR2 SYGVKD. V dropped 6 bases and J dropped 0 bases, with 12 bases sitting between them. The CDR3 covers 15 residues. The CDR3 nucleotides read TGTGCCATCAGGCCCAGTCCCTCCTCCTACAATGAGCAGTTCTTC. Amino acids: CAIRPSPSSYNEQFF.

The chain uses TRBV7-2 and TRBJ1-1, with a tentative D call TRBD1 (5 bases). The CDR3 spans 16 residues. V gave up 7 bases and J gave up 3 bases, with 21 bases separating them. Germline-derived CDR1 and CDR2 are SGHTA and FQGNSA. CDR3 coding DNA: TGTGCCAGCACCCCCCAGGGTTTAGTAGGGTACACTGAAGCTTTCTTT. The encoded protein is CASTPQGLVGYTEAFF.

This clone was detected only a few times. The gene calls are TRBV5-6 and TRBJ2-5; a weak D match, TRBD2 (7 bases). Germline values: CDR1 SGHDT, CDR2 YYEEEE. The V end was cut by 4 bases, the J end by 4 bases, with 17 bases between. This CDR3 is 15 amino acids long. DNA for the CDR3: TGTGCCAGCAGCGGGCAGGGGAGGGGTCTAGAGACCCAGTACTTC. Protein product: CASSGQGRGLETQYF.

The chain is built from TRBV5-4 and TRBJ2-1; 8 bases map to TRBD2. This CDR3 has 17 residues. V was clipped by 7 bases and J by 1 base; unmatched bases: 13. Germline CDR1 reads SGHNT; CDR2 reads YYREEE (reference sequence). The chain's CDR3 is CASLRGGGGGSYNEQFF. The CDR3 nucleotides read TGTGCCAGCCTCCGGGGGGGCGGGGGCGGGTCCTACAATGAGCAGTTCTTC.

The chain is built from TRBV28 and TRBJ1-5, with unresolved D. This CDR3 contains 14 residues. Per the germline V gene, CDR1 is MDHEN and CDR2 is SYDVKM. V was trimmed by 4 bases and J by 0 bases, leaving 7 bases between them. CDR3: CASSSVYSNQPQHF. CDR3 bases: TGTGCCAGCAGTTCTGTCTATAGCAATCAGCCCCAGCATTTT.

The chain uses TRBV5-6 and TRBJ1-5, with D perhaps TRBD1 (5 bases). Per germline, CDR1 SGHDT and CDR2 YYEEEE. The ends were cut back, 1 base at V and 2 bases at J, with 19 bases in the middle. This CDR3 is built from 18 residues. The CDR3 sequence is CASSLSGAGRVGNQPQHF. CDR3 bases: TGTGCCAGCAGCTTGAGTGGTGCGGGACGGGTGGGCAATCAGCCCCAGCATTTT.

The chain has TRBV2 and TRBJ1-1; D uncertain. Looked up from germline, CDR1 is SNHLY and CDR2 is FYNNEI. V lost 4 bases to trimming and J lost 1 base, with 7 bases between them. The CDR3 has 13 amino acids. The CDR3 sequence is CASSGVGNTEAFF. DNA of the CDR3: TGTGCCAGCAGTGGTGTCGGGAACACTGAAGCTTTCTTT.

This chain links TRBV18 with TRBJ2-7; D call uncertain. Germline V gene lookup returns CDR1 KGHSH and CDR2 LQKENI. V was clipped by 6 bases and J by 9 bases, with 12 bases between them. The CDR3 totals 11 residues. CDR3 bases: TGTGCCAGCTCTTCCGGTGGGTGGCAGTACTTC. Encoded protein: CASSSGGWQYF.

The chain employs TRBV30 and TRBJ2-7; a possible D gene is TRBD2 (6 bases). With 5 bases removed from V and 2 bases from J, the gap between germline ends came to 10 bases. This CDR3 has 12 amino acids. Germline V CDR1 and CDR2: GTSNPN, SVGIG (reference sequence). CDR3 protein: CAWAGSAYEQYF. The CDR3, as DNA: TGTGCCTGGGCCGGGAGCGCCTACGAGCAGTACTTC.

The chain employs TRBV7-3 and TRBJ1-2; possible D gene TRBD1, 5 bases. The germline V gene encodes CDR1 SGHTA and CDR2 FQGTGA. Trimming stripped 3 bases from V and 8 bases from J, with 13 bases between. The CDR3 extends over 13 amino acids. CDR3 sequence: CASSFAGTAGYTF. CDR3 in DNA: TGTGCCAGCAGCTTTGCCGGGACTGCCGGCTACACCTTC.

The CDR3 loop is CASSQGLAGGPGYEQYF. In DNA form, the CDR3 reads TGCGCCAGCAGCCAAGGGCTAGCGGGAGGGCCGGGGTACGAGCAGTACTTC. The rearrangement uses TRBV4-3 and TRBJ2-7; 12 positions match TRBD2. V trimming: 1 base; J trimming: 4 bases; junction bases outside the gene matches: 8. CDR1 and CDR2 from the germline V gene are LGHNA and YSLEER. The CDR3 covers 17 residues.

This chain links TRBV2 with TRBJ2-3, with D tentatively TRBD1 (5 bases). The germline V gene encodes CDR1 SNHLY and CDR2 FYNNEI. V lost 10 bases and J 2 bases, leaving 13 bases between the germline ends. CDR3 size: 13 residues. The CDR3 here is CATLPDNTDTQYF. The CDR3 region has the DNA TGTGCCACCCTCCCGGACAACACAGATACGCAGTATTTT.

The chain combines TRBV30 with TRBJ1-6, with no clear D. The CDR3 runs 13 residues. Trimming shortened V by 0 bases and J by 8 bases, and 8 bases separated the two germline ends. Germline loops: CDR1 GTSNPN, CDR2 SVGIG (reference sequence). CDR3 sequence reads: CAWSVRPDSPLHF. Written as DNA, the CDR3 is TGTGCCTGGAGTGTACGCCCCGATTCACCCCTCCACTTT.

V and J are TRBV5-1 and TRBJ1-2, with 9 bases fitting TRBD1. The CDR3 runs to 17 residues. CDR1 SGHRS and CDR2 YFSETQ come from the germline V gene. V shed 4 bases, J shed 7 bases, and the junction held 17 bases outside the gene matches. The CDR3 sequence: CASSPQALGQGSGGYTF. CDR3 DNA: TGCGCCAGCAGCCCGCAGGCGTTGGGACAGGGAAGTGGTGGCTACACCTTC. The whole variable domain, remainder taken from reference TRBV5-1 and TRBJ1-2, is KAGVTQTPRYLIKTRGQQVTLSCSPISGHRSVSWYQQTPGQGLQFLFEYFSETQRNKGNFPGRFSGRQFSNSRSEMNVSTLELGDSALYLCASSPQALGQGSGGYTFGSGTRLTVV.